These 8 T cell receptor beta chains were all obtained from the same sample, sequenced in a study of identical twins. TCRdb reanalysed the 5' RACE reads using MiXCR and keeps one entry per CDR3 protein. The data contain about 900,000 distinct CDR3 sequences, over 9% of them singletons. This sample also belongs to another study, concerning yellow fever vaccine responses in identical twins.

The sequenced sample was PBMCs. These receptor sequences come from a woman aged 18-35 years in good health.

V gene TRBV18 combines with J gene TRBJ2-7; 10 bases match TRBD2. CDR1 is KGHSH, CDR2 LQKENI, per germline. Trimming took 4 bases from V and 5 from J; bases not matched to a gene: 11. This CDR3 is built from 16 residues. CDR3 sequence reads: CASSLPVGLALNEQYF. The CDR3 bases are TGTGCCAGCTCACTACCCGTGGGACTAGCGCTCAACGAGCAGTACTTC.

This clonotype appeared many times. V gene TRBV12-3 or TRBV12-4 combines with J gene TRBJ2-7; D may correspond to TRBD1 or TRBD2 (5 bases each). The CDR3 is 12 amino acids. V was trimmed by 2 bases and J by 7 bases, leaving 9 bases between them. CDR3 region: CASSLLGDEQYF. The CDR3 DNA follows: TGTGCCAGCAGTTTACTGGGGGATGAGCAGTACTTC.

This clonotype showed up just a few times. The gene calls are TRBV5-1 and TRBJ2-1; TRBD2 matches at 14 bases. The CDR3 is made up of 20 amino acids. Germline CDR1 SGHRS, CDR2 YFSETQ. V was pared by 0 bases and J by 0 bases, with 8 bases of the junction left unmatched. The DNA for the CDR3 is TGCGCCAGCAGCTTGGTCGGGACTAGCGGGAGAAACCCCTCCTACAATGAGCAGTTCTTC. Translation: CASSLVGTSGRNPSYNEQFF. Together with reference TRBV5-1 and TRBJ2-1, the CDR3 gives the full variable domain: KAGVTQTPRYLIKTRGQQVTLSCSPISGHRSVSWYQQTPGQGLQFLFEYFSETQRNKGNFPGRFSGRQFSNSRSEMNVSTLELGDSALYLCASSLVGTSGRNPSYNEQFFGPGTRLTVL.

This clonotype was observed many times. This rearrangement joins TRBV10-2 to TRBJ2-1, with 7 bases fitting TRBD2. J gave up 0 bases and V 8 bases, and 10 bases lay outside the gene matches. In germline, CDR1 is WSHSY, CDR2 SAAADI. The CDR3 runs to 16 residues. Written as DNA, the CDR3 is TGCGCCAGCGGTGGGAGGGGCGATAGCTCCTACAATGAGCAGTTCTTC. Protein product: CASGGRGDSSYNEQFF.

This clonotype has more than one count but fewer than ten. V and J are TRBV12-3 or TRBV12-4 and TRBJ2-2; no clear D. This CDR3 comprises 13 residues. V dropped 3 bases and J dropped 6 bases, with 8 bases sitting between them. CDR3 protein: CASSLFVPGELFF. The CDR3 DNA follows: TGTGCCAGCAGTTTGTTCGTGCCCGGGGAGCTGTTTTTT.

This chain uses TRBV2 with TRBJ2-3; 7 bases fit TRBD2. J lost 2 bases, V lost 0 bases, and 14 bases had no gene match. This CDR3 spans 19 amino acids. Germline CDR1 and CDR2: SNHLY and FYNNEI. This CDR3 is CASSEALRKGRGHTDTQYF. The CDR3 nucleotides are TGTGCCAGCAGTGAAGCGCTTCGCAAGGGGAGGGGCCACACAGATACGCAGTATTTT.

The chain is built from TRBV18 and TRBJ2-2; 8 positions match TRBD2. The trim removed 1 base at V and 3 bases at J, leaving 4 bases unmatched. The germline V gene has CDR1 KGHSH and CDR2 LQKENI. This CDR3 contains 16 residues. In DNA form, the CDR3 reads TGTGCCAGCTCACCACAACTAGCGGACTACACCGGGGAGCTGTTTTTT. This gives the protein CASSPQLADYTGELFF.

This chain uses TRBV12-3 or TRBV12-4 with TRBJ2-2; D is possibly TRBD1 (6 bases). V was trimmed by 3 bases and J by 6 bases, leaving 11 bases between them. The CDR3 runs to 14 residues. CDR3 region: CASSFLGHAGELFF. The CDR3 DNA follows: TGTGCCAGCAGTTTCTTGGGACACGCCGGGGAGCTGTTTTTT.